Following are 19 T cell receptor beta chains from one sample sequenced in a study of blood T cell repertoires in COVID-19. Here immunoSEQ multiplex PCR was the method, and the copy in TCRdb shows in-frame clones only, minus some. The top ten hold about 2.1% of the sample, which has some 290,000 clones, roughly 93% seen once. The sequencing sample was made of PBMCs or T cells enriched from blood (not recorded which). These receptors were collected from a woman aged 35 to 49 with acute COVID-19.

This clone turned up a few times. This rearrangement joins TRBV19 to TRBJ1-3; D gene uncertain. This CDR3 is built from 12 residues. Trimming removed 8 bases from V and 4 bases from J, with 9 bases in between. Germline loops: CDR1 LNHDA, CDR2 SQIVND (reference sequence). CDR3: CASSPRGNTIYF. The CDR3 DNA reads as TGTGCCAGTTCACCGAGGGGAAACACCATATATTTT.

The V and J genes are TRBV5-1 and TRBJ2-7; TRBD1 matches at 7 bases. CDR1 and CDR2 from the germline V gene are SGHRS and YFSETQ. The CDR3 is 14 residues long. V was clipped by 7 bases and J by 3 bases; unmatched bases: 10. CDR3: CASGPQGTVYEQYF. The CDR3 nucleotides are TGCGCCAGCGGACCACAGGGGACCGTCTACGAGCAGTACTTC.

The chain carries TRBV7-2 and TRBJ2-5, with D possibly being TRBD2 (6 bases). The CDR3 has 15 residues. Germline V gene data show CDR1 as SGHTA and CDR2 as FQGNSA. V shed 1 base and J shed 7 bases, with 16 bases lying between them. The CDR3 protein is CASSLGGVGPGTQYF. The CDR3 DNA follows: TGTGCCAGCAGCTTAGGGGGGGTAGGACCAGGGACCCAGTACTTC.

The CDR3, as DNA: TGTGCCACCAGTGACTCACGGACAGATACGCAGTATTTT. It encodes CATSDSRTDTQYF. The chain uses TRBV24-1 and TRBJ2-3; D remains unclear. The germline CDR1 and CDR2 sequences are KGHDR and SFDVKD. Deletions cut 4 bases from V and 3 bases from J, with 7 bases between. CDR3 length equals 13 residues.

The sample holds one count of this clone. J is TRBJ1-6 and V is TRBV7-9, with 10 nucleotides matching TRBD1. This CDR3 comprises 15 residues. CDR1 is SEHNR, CDR2 FQNEAQ, per germline (reference sequence). J was trimmed by 10 bases and V by 3 bases; bases with no gene match: 6. CDR3 protein: CASSLTGQGESPLHF. In DNA form, the CDR3 reads TGTGCCAGCAGCTTGACCGGACAGGGGGAATCACCCCTCCACTTT. Using reference TRBV7-9 and TRBJ1-6 for the parts outside the CDR3, the full variable domain is DTGVSQNPRHKITKRGQNVTFRCDPISEHNRLYWYRQTLGQGPEFLTYFQNEAQLEKSRLLSDRFSAERPKGSFSTLEIQRTEQGDSAMYLCASSLTGQGESPLHFGNGTRLTVT.

This chain joins TRBV18 and TRBJ2-7; 9 nucleotides align to TRBD1. V was clipped by 2 bases and J by 3 bases; unmatched bases: 8. In germline, CDR1 is KGHSH, CDR2 LQKENI. The CDR3 runs to 16 residues. The DNA for the CDR3 is TGTGCCAGCTCACCAACGACAGGGGGGGGGATCTACGAGCAGTACTTC. It yields the protein CASSPTTGGGIYEQYF. The variable domain in full, completed from reference TRBV18 and TRBJ2-7, reads NAGVMQNPRHLVRRRGQEARLRCSPMKGHSHVYWYRQLPEEGLKFMVYLQKENIIDESGMPKERFSAEFPKEGPSILRIQQVVRGDSAAYFCASSPTTGGGIYEQYFGPGTRLTVT.

The gene calls are TRBV7-2 and TRBJ2-3, with 9 bases identical to TRBD2. CDR1 SGHTA and CDR2 FQGNSA come from the germline V gene. The trim removed 5 bases at V and 11 bases at J, leaving 17 bases unmatched. The CDR3 has 16 amino acids. The CDR3 here is CASSGKGLALAEKQYF. CDR3 sequence (DNA): TGTGCCAGCAGCGGCAAGGGACTAGCCCTAGCCGAGAAGCAGTATTTT. The complete variable domain, with remaining parts taken from reference TRBV7-2 and TRBJ2-3, reads GAGVSQSPSNKVTEKGKDVELRCDPISGHTALYWYRQSLGQGLEFLIYFQGNSAPDKSGLPSDRFSAERTGGSVSTLTIQRTQQEDSAVYLCASSGKGLALAEKQYFGPGTRLTVL.

The V gene is TRBV4-2, the J gene TRBJ2-2, with 10 nucleotides matching TRBD2. This CDR3 contains 18 residues. Germline-derived CDR1 and CDR2 are LGHNA and YNFKEQ. V shed 0 bases and J 0 bases; nucleotides not matched to a gene: 4. The CDR3: CASSQEGGLAANTGELFF. CDR3 nucleotide sequence: TGTGCCAGCAGCCAAGAGGGTGGACTAGCGGCGAACACCGGGGAGCTGTTTTTT.

V and J are TRBV29-1 and TRBJ2-3; 10 nucleotides align to TRBD2. This CDR3 has 16 residues. Trimming removed 4 bases from V and 0 bases from J; junction bases left unmatched: 7. CDR1 is SQVTM, CDR2 ANQGSEA, per germline. For the CDR3, the DNA is TGCAGCGTTGGCATCCCTAGCGGGAGAAGCACAGATACGCAGTATTTT. It specifies CSVGIPSGRSTDTQYF.

In the case of this clone: In the same sample, other DNA sequences code for this CDR3. This rearrangement joins TRBV18 to TRBJ1-4; no clear D gene. CDR3 length equals 13 residues. The V end lost 4 bases, the J end lost 0 bases, and 3 bases lay between the germline ends. Germline assignment: CDR1 KGHSH and CDR2 LQKENI. The CDR3 nucleotides read TGTGCCAGCTCACGCGCAACTAATGAAAAACTGTTTTTT. Translated, it gives CASSRATNEKLFF.

J is TRBJ1-1 and V is TRBV7-3; a weak D match, TRBD1 (5 bases). CDR3 length: 13 amino acids. The germline V gene has CDR1 SGHTA and CDR2 FQGTGA. With 3 bases removed from V and 5 bases from J, the gap between germline ends came to 10 bases. The CDR3 DNA follows: TGTGCCAGCAGCTTCACTAAGGGGACTGAAGCTTTCTTT. Amino acids: CASSFTKGTEAFF.

This sequence joins TRBV3-1 (or the pseudogene TRBV3-2) and TRBJ2-7, with 7 bases identical to TRBD1. V lost 6 bases and J lost 5; bases outside the gene matches: 22. Germline V CDR1 and CDR2: LGHDT, YNNKEL (reference sequence). The CDR3 extends over 18 amino acids. The CDR3 DNA is TGTGCCAGCAGAAGATTACCTTTGGACAGGCCACAAAGGAACGAGCAGTACTTC. It specifies CASRRLPLDRPQRNEQYF.

The J gene is TRBJ2-7, the V gene TRBV7-2; 7 bases align to TRBD2. The junction had 11 bases not matched to a gene; V was cut back by 7 bases and J by 2 bases. This CDR3 spans 15 amino acids. CDR1 is SGHTA and CDR2 is FQGNSA in the germline V gene. CDR3 bases: TGTGCCAGCACCCTCACTAGCGCTAACCCCTACGAGCAGTACTTC. Translated: CASTLTSANPYEQYF.

The chain joins TRBV19 to TRBJ1-1; tentatively, D is TRBD1 (5 bases). There are 13 residues in the CDR3. V gave up 3 bases and J gave up 4 bases, with 9 bases separating them. Germline CDR1 reads LNHDA; CDR2 reads SQIVND (reference sequence). This chain's CDR3 is CASSMGEGTEAFF. CDR3 sequence (DNA): TGTGCCAGTAGTATGGGGGAGGGCACTGAAGCTTTCTTT.

V is TRBV2 and J is TRBJ1-2; D is ambiguous. The V gene's germline CDR1 is SNHLY and CDR2 FYNNEI. The V end lost 5 bases, the J end lost 0 bases, and 13 bases lay between the germline ends. This CDR3 contains 15 residues. The CDR3 reads CASSSRQLANYGYTF. The CDR3 nucleotides read TGTGCCAGCAGTTCGAGACAACTAGCTAACTATGGCTACACCTTC.

The V and J genes are TRBV9 and TRBJ1-2; D might be TRBD1 (5 bases). Germline CDR1 and CDR2: SGDLS and YYNGEE. V gave up 0 bases and J gave up 6 bases, with 15 bases separating them. The CDR3 is made up of 15 amino acids. CDR3 in amino acids: CASSVGKGAGDGYTF. The CDR3 region has the DNA TGTGCCAGCAGCGTAGGAAAAGGGGCCGGCGATGGCTACACCTTC. Drawing the rest from reference TRBV9 and TRBJ1-2, the complete variable domain is DSGVTQTPKHLITATGQRVTLRCSPRSGDLSVYWYQQSLDQGLQFLIQYYNGEERAKGNILERFSAQQFPDLHSELNLSSLELGDSALYFCASSVGKGAGDGYTFGSGTRLTVV.

The V gene is TRBV7-6, the J gene TRBJ2-2, with D maybe TRBD1 (6 bases). Deletions cut 3 bases from V and 5 bases from J, with 7 bases between. This CDR3 comprises 13 residues. The germline CDR1 and CDR2 sequences are SGHVS and FNYEAQ. This CDR3 reads CASSFQGTGELFF. The CDR3 DNA is TGTGCCAGCAGCTTTCAGGGGACCGGGGAGCTGTTTTTT. The whole variable domain, remainder taken from reference TRBV7-6 and TRBJ2-2, is GAGVSQSPRYKVTKRGQDVALRCDPISGHVSLYWYRQALGQGPEFLTYFNYEAQQDKSGLPNDRFSAERPEGSISTLTIQRTEQRDSAMYRCASSFQGTGELFFGEGSRLTVL.

The sample holds one count of this clone. The chain couples TRBV7-2 to TRBJ2-3, with 8 bases identical to TRBD2. The CDR3 loop spans 16 amino acids. From germline, CDR1 is SGHTA and CDR2 FQGNSA. V lost 1 base, J lost 3 bases, and 6 bases stayed unmatched. The DNA of the CDR3 is TGTGCCAGCAGCTTAGAGGGCGGGGGGAGGACAGATACGCAGTATTTT. Translated: CASSLEGGGRTDTQYF.

This chain joins TRBV4-1 and TRBJ2-4; tentative D call: TRBD2 (5 bases). Trimming took 1 base from V and 0 from J, leaving 7 bases between them. This CDR3 is built from 15 residues. The germline V gene has CDR1 MGHRA and CDR2 YSYEKL. CDR3 coding DNA: TGCGCCAGCAGCCAAGGTGGACTAGCCAAAAACATTCAGTACTTC. Translated, it gives CASSQGGLAKNIQYF.